These 9 T cell receptor beta chains were sequenced from one sample in a study of blood T cells in healthy people across ages. PCR was performed a second time for about 7 to 11 cycles using a sample-barcoded 5' primer and a J-beta primer mix. TCRdb passed the 5' RACE reads through MiXCR, listing each CDR3 protein once. The top ten clones hold around a fifth of a sample with hundreds of thousands of distinct CDR3 sequences, roughly 47% of them seen once. Sequencing used blood. Receptor source: a woman in her sixties in good health.

The V gene is TRBV21-1, the J gene TRBJ2-7; the D call of TRBD1 is as the table states it, not checked on the DNA. TRBV21-1 is recorded as a pseudogene. The CDR3 is made up of 14 amino acids. CDR3 coding DNA: TGTGCCAGCAGCAAAGTGAGGGGTTGCCACGAGCAGTACTTC. Amino acid sequence: CASSKVRGCHEQYF.

J is TRBJ2-1 and V is TRBV13; no clear D gene. Trimming cost V 1 base and J 3 bases, with 13 bases left between them. CDR3 length: 16 residues. Germline V gene data show CDR1 as PRHDT and CDR2 as FYEKMQ (reference sequence). The CDR3 coding sequence is TGTGCCAGCAGCTTAGACGGGTACAGAGACTACAATGAGCAGTTCTTC. Amino acids: CASSLDGYRDYNEQFF.

The chain recombines TRBV7-3 with TRBJ2-3, with 10 bases lining up with TRBD2. J gave up 3 bases and V 1 base, and 10 bases lay outside the gene matches. The CDR3 is 18 residues long. The germline V gene encodes CDR1 SGHTA and CDR2 FQGTGA. CDR3 amino acids: CASSLMSPGLASTDTQYF. The CDR3 DNA reads as TGTGCCAGCAGCTTAATGAGCCCGGGACTAGCGTCTACAGATACGCAGTATTTT.

The chain recombines TRBV20-1 with TRBJ2-5, with D maybe TRBD2 (6 bases). Germline V gene sequence: CDR1 DFQATT, CDR2 SNEGSKA (reference sequence). The germline V and J ends were trimmed by 6 bases and 4 bases, with 18 bases remaining between them. The CDR3 has 14 amino acids. The CDR3 here is CSAHGGLGPETQYF. The CDR3 nucleotides read TGCAGTGCCCACGGGGGTCTAGGGCCAGAGACCCAGTACTTC.

The chain joins TRBV18 to TRBJ2-1; 8 positions agree with TRBD1. Germline assignment: CDR1 KGHSH and CDR2 LQKENI. There are 17 residues in the CDR3. The V and J ends lost 0 bases and 9 bases, in that order; junction bases with no gene match: 13. Written as DNA, the CDR3 is TGTGCCAGCTCACCACCTTTAGGCCAGGGGGCGAGTAGTGAGCAGTTCTTC. This gives the protein CASSPPLGQGASSEQFF. Full variable domain (rest looked up from reference TRBV18 and TRBJ2-1): NAGVMQNPRHLVRRRGQEARLRCSPMKGHSHVYWYRQLPEEGLKFMVYLQKENIIDESGMPKERFSAEFPKEGPSILRIQQVVRGDSAAYFCASSPPLGQGASSEQFFGPGTRLTVL.

As regards this clonotype: This may be a read error: a much more frequent sequence differs by one nucleotide. The rearrangement links TRBV5-1 to TRBJ2-1; 9 bases are shared with TRBD2. The tail of the sequence fits TRBJ2-7 better, so the J call may be wrong. Germline V lookup: CDR1 SGHRS, CDR2 YFSETQ. CDR3 size: 14 residues. The CDR3 loop reads CASSLGLAHNEQYF. Written as DNA, the CDR3 is TGCGCCAGCAGCCTGGGACTAGCCCACAATGAGCAGTACTTC.

This clonotype was seen more than once but under ten times. This rearrangement joins TRBV12-3 or TRBV12-4 to TRBJ2-1; 10 bases fit TRBD2. The closer fit of TRBJ2-7 to the DNA end suggests the J call may be wrong. The length of the CDR3 is 17 residues. The CDR3 sequence: CASRASGGRSSYNGQYF. CDR3 DNA sequence: TGTGCCAGCAGGGCTAGCGGGGGCCGGAGCTCCTACAATGGGCAGTACTTC.

This sequence joins TRBV9 and TRBJ2-1, with TRBD2 matching 12 bases. Trimming took 2 bases from V and 7 from J; bases not matched to a gene: 7. CDR1 is SGDLS, CDR2 YYNGEE, per germline. There are 16 residues in the CDR3. DNA of the CDR3: TGTGCCAGCAGCGTCGGCGGGACTAGCGGGCCGAATGAGCAGTTCTTC. It is translated as CASSVGGTSGPNEQFF.

This clonotype was observed a handful of times. This rearrangement joins TRBV10-3 to TRBJ2-7; 8 bases map to TRBD1. The trim removed 6 bases at V and 1 base at J, leaving 5 bases unmatched. The CDR3 covers 14 residues. The germline gives CDR1 ENHRY, CDR2 SYGVKD. The chain's CDR3 is CAIRTGASSYEQYF. CDR3 in DNA: TGTGCCATCAGGACAGGGGCCTCTTCCTACGAGCAGTACTTC.